This T cell receptor (beta chain) was identified during a study of blood T cell repertoires in COVID-19. Germline-derived CDR1 and CDR2 are LNHNV and YYDKDF (reference sequence). The V segment lost 0 bases and the J segment 4 bases; nucleotides outside the gene matches: 2. This CDR3 region has 15 residues. Some clones are missing from TCRdb's copy, which holds only in-frame ones; the method was immunoSEQ multiplex PCR. The sample has 70,000 or so clones, around 83% seen once. The V call is TRBV15, the J call TRBJ1-2, with 10 bases identical to TRBD1. Material: peripheral blood. The receptor was isolated from a man in his sixties or seventies with active COVID-19. The CDR3 nucleotides read TGTGCCACCAGCAGAGACCGGACAGGGGGCTATGGCTACACCTTC. It is translated as CATSRDRTGGYGYTF.